Shown below are 25 T cell receptor beta chains from a single sample sequenced in a study of T cell responses to AZD1222 COVID-19 vaccine. Profiling relied on immunoSEQ multiplex PCR, and the TCRdb table lists in-frame clones only, not all of them. The sample carries some 150,000 clones, more than 80% recorded once. Here the sequenced sample was peripheral blood, taken on day 0 of AZD1222 vaccination. The source of these receptors is an adult in good health.

This chain connects TRBV4-1 to TRBJ2-7; 11 nucleotides match TRBD2. The CDR3 is made up of 17 amino acids. The germline gives CDR1 MGHRA, CDR2 YSYEKL. Unmatched junction bases numbered 10, after V lost 0 bases and J lost 6 bases. CDR3 region: CASSQEAPLAGEAEQYF. The CDR3 DNA follows: TGCGCCAGCAGCCAAGAAGCCCCACTAGCGGGAGAGGCCGAGCAGTACTTC.

The chain couples TRBV6-2 or TRBV6-3 to TRBJ1-5; D not resolved. Germline V gene data show CDR1 as MNHEY and CDR2 as SVGEGT. This CDR3 has 16 residues. Trimming stripped 5 bases from V and 2 bases from J, with 16 bases between. In DNA, the CDR3 is TGTGCCAGCAGTGACTGGACCGTACCCGGCAATCAGCCCCAGCATTTT. It translates to CASSDWTVPGNQPQHF.

V is TRBV6-6 and J is TRBJ1-1, with D possibly TRBD1 on 6 matching bases. CDR3 size: 14 residues. Germline V gene lookup returns CDR1 MNHNY and CDR2 SVGAGI (reference sequence). Trimming took off 5 bases at V and 5 bases at J, with 15 bases between the two ends. The CDR3, as DNA: TGTGCCAGCAGTCTTCAGGGGTTTCAGACTGAAGCTTTCTTT. Translation: CASSLQGFQTEAFF.

The V and J genes are TRBV19 and TRBJ1-3, with 11 bases aligning to TRBD1. CDR3 length equals 18 residues. The J segment lost 6 bases and the V segment lost 5 bases, leaving 15 bases of the junction unmatched. From germline, CDR1 is LNHDA and CDR2 SQIVND (reference sequence). The CDR3 here is CASSSRTGGNFLENTIYF. As DNA, the CDR3 is TGTGCCAGTAGTTCCCGGACAGGGGGCAATTTTTTGGAAAACACCATATATTTT.

This sequence joins TRBV9 and TRBJ2-7; 11 bases fit TRBD2. V trimming: 4 bases; J trimming: 2 bases; junction bases outside the gene matches: 8. The CDR3 has 16 amino acids. Germline V gene data show CDR1 as SGDLS and CDR2 as YYNGEE. CDR3 sequence (DNA): TGTGCCAGCAGCTTGACTAGCGGGGCAGGGACCTACGAGCAGTACTTC. Translation gives CASSLTSGAGTYEQYF.

V usage is TRBV5-6 and J usage is TRBJ2-1; tentative D call: TRBD2 (6 bases). V was trimmed by 4 bases and J by 5 bases, leaving 13 bases between them. From germline, CDR1 is SGHDT and CDR2 YYEEEE. The length of the CDR3 is 14 residues. CDR3 in DNA: TGTGCCAGCAGCCCATCTAGCGCAAACAATGAGCAGTTCTTC. This codes for CASSPSSANNEQFF.

This clone was counted only a few times. The chain has TRBV19 and TRBJ1-2, with D tentatively TRBD1 (6 bases). The V end was cut by 10 bases, the J end by 8 bases, with 17 bases between. Germline-derived CDR1 and CDR2 are LNHDA and SQIVND (reference sequence). CDR3 length: 12 residues. The CDR3 coding sequence is TGTGCCACCGCCTTACAGGGTTGGGGCTACACCTTC. Its translation is CATALQGWGYTF.

This rearrangement joins TRBV19 to TRBJ1-1, with TRBD1 matching over 10 bases. Trimming took 2 bases from V and 3 from J; bases not matched to a gene: 9. The V gene's germline CDR1 is LNHDA and CDR2 SQIVND (reference sequence). This CDR3 spans 17 amino acids. The CDR3 region has the DNA TGTGCCAGTAGTATAAGGGGACAGGGGTCTCGGGACACTGAAGCTTTCTTT. Its translation is CASSIRGQGSRDTEAFF.

The rearrangement links TRBV5-1 to TRBJ2-1, with D possibly matching TRBD2 (6 bases). This CDR3 contains 18 residues. Germline V gives CDR1 SGHRS, CDR2 YFSETQ. V lost 2 bases, J lost 1 base, and 19 bases lay in between. This CDR3 is CASSFISGSGDSYNEQFF. CDR3 coding DNA: TGCGCCAGCAGCTTTATTTCGGGGTCGGGAGATTCCTACAATGAGCAGTTCTTC.

The chain has TRBV11-3 and TRBJ2-1; 7 bases align to TRBD2. V dropped 0 bases and J dropped 4; count of bases not matched to a gene: 9. Germline V gene lookup returns CDR1 SGHNT and CDR2 YENEEA. The CDR3 has 17 residues. CDR3 in amino acids: CASSLELSAGVYNEQFF. The CDR3 DNA follows: TGTGCCAGCAGCTTAGAGCTTTCGGCGGGAGTTTACAATGAGCAGTTCTTC. The full variable domain, with the rest looked up from reference TRBV11-3 and TRBJ2-1, is EAGVVQSPRYKIIEKKQPVAFWCNPISGHNTLYWYLQNLGQGPELLIRYENEEAVDDSQLPKDRFSAERLKGVDSTLKIQPAELGDSAVYLCASSLELSAGVYNEQFFGPGTRLTVL.

The V gene is TRBV4-1, the J gene TRBJ2-7; D might be TRBD1 or TRBD2, each matching 5 bases. The CDR3 has 13 residues. Trimming removed 6 bases from V and 3 bases from J, with 12 bases in between. The germline V gene has CDR1 MGHRA and CDR2 YSYEKL. CDR3 nucleotide sequence: TGCGCCAGCAGTTCCGGGGCCCTCTACGAGCAGTACTTC. Translated: CASSSGALYEQYF.

The chain carries TRBV19 and TRBJ1-5; 10 bases are a match to TRBD1. After removal of 0 bases from V and 6 bases from J, the junction contained 2 bases not matched to a gene. The CDR3 totals 15 residues. In germline, CDR1 is LNHDA, CDR2 SQIVND (reference sequence). This CDR3 reads CASSIETGGPQPQHF. CDR3 bases: TGTGCCAGTAGTATAGAGACAGGGGGCCCTCAGCCCCAGCATTTT. Looking up the rest from reference TRBV19 and TRBJ1-5 gives the full variable domain: DGGITQSPKYLFRKEGQNVTLSCEQNLNHDAMYWYRQDPGQGLRLIYYSQIVNDFQKGDIAEGYSVSREKKESFPLTVTSAQKNPTAFYLCASSIETGGPQPQHFGDGTRLSIL.

On this clone: The same CDR3 also results from other DNA sequences found in this sample. The chain combines TRBV5-6 with TRBJ1-5; 7 nucleotides agree with TRBD1. Germline CDR1 reads SGHDT; CDR2 reads YYEEEE. The CDR3 consists of 15 residues. The V segment lost 4 bases and the J segment 0 bases; nucleotides outside the gene matches: 4. The CDR3 loop reads CASSLGQLSNQPQHF. The CDR3 DNA reads TGTGCCAGCAGCCTGGGACAGCTTAGCAATCAGCCCCAGCATTTT.

The chain has TRBV19 and TRBJ1-2; D is perhaps TRBD1 (5 bases). With 7 bases removed from V and 6 bases from J, the gap between germline ends came to 15 bases. The CDR3 loop spans 13 amino acids. Germline V gives CDR1 LNHDA, CDR2 SQIVND (reference sequence). The CDR3: CASTTRTPDGYTF. Written as DNA, the CDR3 is TGTGCCAGTACCACCCGGACACCTGATGGCTACACCTTC.

In its sample, this clone was seen once. The chain couples TRBV7-2 to TRBJ2-7, with 13 bases matching TRBD2. Germline loops: CDR1 SGHTA, CDR2 FQGNSA. J was trimmed by 2 bases and V by 5 bases; bases with no gene match: 6. The CDR3 covers 16 residues. The CDR3 loop reads CASSPSGLAGAYEQYF. As DNA, the CDR3 is TGTGCCAGCAGCCCGTCCGGACTAGCGGGAGCCTACGAGCAGTACTTC.

The chain uses TRBV29-1 and TRBJ1-1; 10 nucleotides agree with TRBD1. The length of the CDR3 is 13 residues. Per the germline V gene, CDR1 is SQVTM and CDR2 is ANQGSEA. The V gene end was trimmed by 5 bases and the J gene end by 1 base; junction bases not matched to a gene: 1. This chain's CDR3 is CSVWDRGNTEAFF. The CDR3 DNA is TGCAGCGTTTGGGACAGGGGGAACACTGAAGCTTTCTTT.

This clone has only one observation. The rearrangement links TRBV5-1 to TRBJ2-1; 7 bases map to TRBD2. J was trimmed by 3 bases and V by 2 bases; bases with no gene match: 5. The CDR3 contains 15 residues. CDR1 is SGHRS, CDR2 YFSETQ, per germline. The DNA of the CDR3 is TGCGCCAGCAGCTTTGTGCGGGAGAGCTACAATGAGCAGTTCTTC. Amino acid sequence: CASSFVRESYNEQFF. The full variable domain, with the rest looked up from reference TRBV5-1 and TRBJ2-1, is KAGVTQTPRYLIKTRGQQVTLSCSPISGHRSVSWYQQTPGQGLQFLFEYFSETQRNKGNFPGRFSGRQFSNSRSEMNVSTLELGDSALYLCASSFVRESYNEQFFGPGTRLTVL.

The chain links TRBV19 to TRBJ1-5; TRBD1 matches 8 bases. CDR1 and CDR2 from the germline V gene are LNHDA and SQIVND (reference sequence). The CDR3 spans 17 residues. The junction had 16 bases not matched to a gene; V was cut back by 8 bases and J by 4 bases. DNA for the CDR3: TGTGCCAGTTTTACAGGACAGGGACCTTCCATTAATCAGCCCCAGCATTTT. Protein product: CASFTGQGPSINQPQHF.

In nucleotides, the CDR3 is TGCGCCAGCAGCTTCAGAGGGGATGCCTCCTACGAGCAGTACTTC. Encoded protein: CASSFRGDASYEQYF. The rearrangement joins TRBV5-1 to TRBJ2-7; D may correspond to TRBD1 or TRBD2 (5 bases each). Trimming took 2 bases from V and 0 from J, leaving 12 bases between them. CDR1 and CDR2 from the germline V gene are SGHRS and YFSETQ. This CDR3 has 15 residues.

This clone was detected once. The chain couples TRBV3-1 (or the pseudogene TRBV3-2) to TRBJ1-2, with 7 bases aligning to TRBD1. There are 20 residues in the CDR3. Germline V gene sequence: CDR1 LGHDT, CDR2 YNNKEL (reference sequence). Trimming removed 1 base from V and 5 bases from J; junction bases left unmatched: 22. The CDR3, as DNA: TGTGCCAGCAGCCAAGTTGGTGCTGGTCGGTTTGGAGGGGGCGGGTATGGCTACACCTTC. Protein: CASSQVGAGRFGGGGYGYTF.

V usage is TRBV6-1 and J usage is TRBJ2-5, with unresolved D. The germline V gene has CDR1 MNHNS and CDR2 SASEGT. The CDR3 runs to 15 residues. The V gene lost 3 bases and the J gene lost 4 bases, with 15 bases spanning the gap. In DNA, the CDR3 is TGTGCCAGCAGTGATATGGGCACGAGCGTAGAGACCCAGTACTTC. This codes for CASSDMGTSVETQYF.

The gene calls are TRBV10-1 and TRBJ2-1, with 9 bases fitting TRBD2. Germline CDR1 WNHNN, CDR2 SYGVQD (reference sequence). The CDR3 consists of 14 residues. Germline trimming cut 2 bases from V and 6 bases from J; bases unmatched to any gene: 2. The CDR3 protein is CASSEMRGGNEQFF. For the CDR3, the DNA is TGCGCCAGCAGTGAGATGCGGGGGGGCAATGAGCAGTTCTTC.

The CDR3 protein is CASSVQGATGELFF. Written as DNA, the CDR3 is TGCGCCAGCAGCGTCCAGGGAGCCACCGGGGAGCTGTTTTTT. The V call is TRBV5-1, the J call TRBJ2-2, with D perhaps TRBD1 or TRBD2 (5 bases each). V lost 4 bases and J lost 4, with 11 bases in between. Germline assignment: CDR1 SGHRS and CDR2 YFSETQ. This CDR3 is 14 amino acids long. Based on the CDR3 plus reference TRBV5-1 and TRBJ2-2, the full variable domain is KAGVTQTPRYLIKTRGQQVTLSCSPISGHRSVSWYQQTPGQGLQFLFEYFSETQRNKGNFPGRFSGRQFSNSRSEMNVSTLELGDSALYLCASSVQGATGELFFGEGSRLTVL.

The chain couples TRBV11-3 to TRBJ2-1; D may be TRBD1 or TRBD2 (5 bases each). This CDR3 is 14 amino acids long. The V end lost 5 bases, the J end lost 5 bases, and 13 bases lay between the germline ends. Germline-derived CDR1 and CDR2 are SGHNT and YENEEA. The CDR3 nucleotides are TGTGCCAGCAGCCCGGGACCGACCAACAATGAGCAGTTCTTC. It encodes CASSPGPTNNEQFF.

The CDR3 loop is CASSPGRGTDTQYF. CDR3 DNA: TGTGCCAGCAGCCCGGGTAGAGGGACAGATACGCAGTATTTT. The chain employs TRBV5-5 and TRBJ2-3, with D possibly TRBD2 on 5 matching bases. This CDR3 region has 14 residues. The germline gives CDR1 SGHKS, CDR2 YYEKEE (reference sequence). The V end lost 4 bases, the J end lost 3 bases, and 12 bases lay between the germline ends.